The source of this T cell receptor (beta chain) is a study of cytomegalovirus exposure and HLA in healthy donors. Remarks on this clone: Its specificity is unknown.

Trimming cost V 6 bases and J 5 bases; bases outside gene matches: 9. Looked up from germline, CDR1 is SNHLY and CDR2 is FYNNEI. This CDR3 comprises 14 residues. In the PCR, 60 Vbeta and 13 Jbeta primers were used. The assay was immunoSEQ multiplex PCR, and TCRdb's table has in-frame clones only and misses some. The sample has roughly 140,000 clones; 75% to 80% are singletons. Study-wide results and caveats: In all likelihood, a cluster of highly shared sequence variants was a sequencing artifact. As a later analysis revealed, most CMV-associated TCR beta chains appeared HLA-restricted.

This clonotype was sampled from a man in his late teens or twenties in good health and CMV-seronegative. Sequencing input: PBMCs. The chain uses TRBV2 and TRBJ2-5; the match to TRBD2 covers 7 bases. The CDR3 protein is CASRRLAEWETQYF. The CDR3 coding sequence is TGTGCCAGCAGGCGACTAGCCGAATGGGAGACCCAGTACTTC.